This T cell receptor beta chain was captured in a study of post-analysis software for immune sequencing data. The CDR3 sequence is 17 residues long. Germline V CDR1 and CDR2: LNHDA, SQIVND (reference sequence). Losses at the gene ends were 5 bases for V and 9 bases for J; bases not matched to a gene: 16. Unique molecular identifiers were present in the TCR beta cDNA libraries. TCRdb used MiXCR to reprocess the PCR reads, holding one entry per CDR3 protein. The repertoire holds roughly 700,000 distinct CDR3 sequences, with roughly 30% as singletons. Findings of the study overall: Higher frequency in patients than in controls was seen for roughly five TRBV segments, with TRBV5-6, TRBV5-1 and TRBV20-1 among them.

A remark on this clonotype: Its specificity is not known.

The chain recombines TRBV19 with TRBJ2-1, with 10 bases aligning to TRBD2. This sequence was found in a girl between 10 and 17 years old with multiple sclerosis. Sequenced material: blood. CDR3 nucleotide sequence: TGTGCCAGTAGTTCTATGACTAGCGGGTCTTCTATGAGTGAGCAGTTCTTC. Translated, it gives CASSSMTSGSSMSEQFF. Complete variable domain (other parts from reference TRBV19 and TRBJ2-1): DGGITQSPKYLFRKEGQNVTLSCEQNLNHDAMYWYRQDPGQGLRLIYYSQIVNDFQKGDIAEGYSVSREKKESFPLTVTSAQKNPTAFYLCASSSMTSGSSMSEQFFGPGTRLTVL.